The present T cell receptor beta chain was sequenced within a study of blood T cell repertoires in COVID-19. Study overall: Sites in the United States, Italy and Spain provided acute and convalescent COVID-19 samples.

Trimming removed 1 base at V and 4 bases at J, with 14 bases between. This CDR3 spans 16 amino acids. The germline V gene has CDR1 SGHTA and CDR2 FQGNSA. In the authors' methods: Reference gene primer amplification gave nucleated cell count estimates. Sequenced by immunoSEQ multiplex PCR; TCRdb stores in-frame clones only, minus some. V, J and clone size are taken as reported in that table, and D and trimming were inferred from the DNA itself. The sample lists 400,000 or so clones, around 86% occurring once. The V gene is TRBV7-2, the J gene TRBJ1-3, with D unclear. This receptor was obtained from a human donor in a cohort sampled during active COVID-19. Sequencing used peripheral blood. This chain's CDR3 is CASSLVGYMPGNTIYF. CDR3 sequence (DNA): TGTGCCAGCAGCTTAGTGGGCTATATGCCAGGAAACACCATATATTTT.